The entry below gives a single T cell receptor (beta chain) sequence along with its context. CDR1 and CDR2 (germline): SGHRS, YFSETQ. Trimming removed 7 bases at V and 1 base at J, with 15 bases between. There are 15 residues in the CDR3. Methods used by the authors: Reference gene primer amplification yielded estimated nucleated cell counts. The repertoire was sequenced with immunoSEQ multiplex PCR; TCRdb's copy has only in-frame clones and lacks some. That table furnishes V, J and clone size, whereas the DNA furnished D and trimming. Among about 260,000 clones, about 85% were seen once, and the ten largest hold around 4%. This record comes from a study of blood T cell repertoires in COVID-19. Study-level background: Acute-phase and convalescent COVID-19 samples originated in the United States, Italy and Spain.

The rearrangement joins TRBV5-1 to TRBJ1-3; D call uncertain. The sequencing input was peripheral blood. The sequence came from a man in his sixties with acute or convalescent COVID-19. CDR3 loop: CASRPPGRSGNTIYF. The CDR3 nucleotides read TGCGCCAGCCGACCTCCAGGTCGATCTGGAAACACCATATATTTT. The whole variable domain, filled in from reference TRBV5-1 and TRBJ1-3, reads KAGVTQTPRYLIKTRGQQVTLSCSPISGHRSVSWYQQTPGQGLQFLFEYFSETQRNKGNFPGRFSGRQFSNSRSEMNVSTLELGDSALYLCASRPPGRSGNTIYFGEGSWLTVV.